Presented here are 26 T cell receptor beta chains from one specimen sequenced in a study of cytomegalovirus exposure and HLA in healthy donors. A multiplex PCR was run with 60 Vbeta primers and 13 Jbeta primers. The repertoire was sequenced with immunoSEQ multiplex PCR; TCRdb's copy has only in-frame clones and lacks some. The table has 150,000 to 170,000 clones, approximately 77% seen once. Material for sequencing was PBMCs. The source is a man younger than 30 in good health and CMV-seronegative.

The chain has TRBV4-1 and TRBJ2-5, with TRBD1 matching 7 bases. With the DNA end fitting TRBJ2-7 better, the J assignment may be wrong. This CDR3 is built from 12 residues. Germline loops: CDR1 MGHRA, CDR2 YSYEKL. This chain's CDR3 is CARDRAVHEQYF. The CDR3 bases are TGCGCCCGAGACAGGGCTGTCCACGAGCAGTACTTC.

On this clone itself: A read error may account for a junction end that differs from germline. The chain carries TRBV7-9 and TRBJ2-2; 9 bases align to TRBD2. CDR1 SEHNR and CDR2 FQNEAQ come from the germline V gene (reference sequence). CDR3 length: 16 residues. The CDR3 DNA is TGTTCCAGCAGCTCCCGGGGCGGGAGGGCCGCCGGGGAGCTGTTTTTT. Residues: CSSSSRGGRAAGELFF.

This clone showed up just a few times. The chain employs TRBV14 and TRBJ2-1; 10 positions match TRBD2. Germline CDR1 reads SGHDN; CDR2 reads FVKESK. J was trimmed by 10 bases and V by 2 bases; bases with no gene match: 8. The CDR3 spans 15 residues. This CDR3 reads CASSQIRTSGTEQFF. Here the CDR3 DNA reads TGTGCCAGCAGCCAAATACGAACTAGCGGGACCGAGCAGTTCTTC.

The J gene is TRBJ2-3, the V gene TRBV2, with a tentative D call TRBD1 (6 bases). The germline CDR1 and CDR2 sequences are SNHLY and FYNNEI. CDR3 length equals 17 residues. Trimming took off 4 bases at V and 2 bases at J, with 19 bases between the two ends. DNA of the CDR3: TGTGCCAGCAGTGCGGGGACAACCCTCGGACCCACAGATACGCAGTATTTT. Protein sequence: CASSAGTTLGPTDTQYF.

The J gene is TRBJ2-4, the V gene TRBV4-3; D gene unclear. Germline V gene sequence: CDR1 LGHNA, CDR2 YSLEER. This CDR3 is 13 amino acids long. Trimming cost V 0 bases and J 6 bases, with 6 bases left between them. The CDR3 DNA is TGCGCCAGCAGCCAAGAGCGCCGAAACATTCAGTACTTC. Its protein product is CASSQERRNIQYF.

V is TRBV6-6 and J is TRBJ2-7; no reliable D call. The CDR3 sequence is 12 residues long. V dropped 6 bases and J dropped 1 base, with 7 bases sitting between them. The germline V gene encodes CDR1 MNHNY and CDR2 SVGAGI (reference sequence). The CDR3 DNA follows: TGTGCCAGCAGCCCCGGGTCCTACGAGCAGTACTTC. It specifies CASSPGSYEQYF.

The chain recombines TRBV7-2 with TRBJ2-7, with TRBD2 identical over 10 bases. Per germline, CDR1 SGHTA and CDR2 FQGNSA. The trim removed 5 bases at V and 0 bases at J, leaving 7 bases unmatched. This CDR3 has 16 amino acids. CDR3 loop: CASSQGLAHSSYEQYF. Written as DNA, the CDR3 is TGTGCCAGCAGCCAGGGACTAGCGCATAGCTCCTACGAGCAGTACTTC.

This chain links TRBV4-3 with TRBJ2-6; D possibly corresponds to TRBD2 (5 bases). This CDR3 has 17 residues. Germline V CDR1 and CDR2: LGHNA, YSLEER. V lost 0 bases and J 1 base, leaving 10 bases between the germline ends. Here the CDR3 DNA reads TGCGCCAGCAGCCAAGACCCCCCGGGGTCTGGGGCCAACGTCCTGACTTTC. Residues: CASSQDPPGSGANVLTF.

The chain carries TRBV4-1 and TRBJ2-1; perhaps TRBD2 as D (5 bases). CDR3 length: 16 amino acids. Trimming pared 2 bases from V and 1 base from J, leaving 12 bases between. Germline V gene data show CDR1 as MGHRA and CDR2 as YSYEKL. This chain's CDR3 is CASSQLGLTSYNEQFF. DNA for the CDR3: TGCGCCAGCAGCCAACTTGGACTTACGTCCTACAATGAGCAGTTCTTC.

J is TRBJ2-1 and V is TRBV27, with TRBD2 matching 7 bases. Unmatched junction bases numbered 11, after V lost 6 bases and J lost 6 bases. The CDR3 is 15 amino acids. Germline V gives CDR1 MNHEY, CDR2 SMNVEV (reference sequence). CDR3 protein: CASRVQGGFINEQFF. The CDR3 region has the DNA TGTGCCAGCAGGGTCCAGGGAGGGTTCATCAATGAGCAGTTCTTC.

The V call is TRBV30, the J call TRBJ2-3; D remains ambiguous. This CDR3 has 13 amino acids. CDR1 is GTSNPN and CDR2 is SVGIG in the germline V gene (reference sequence). V lost 0 bases and J lost 4, with 8 bases in between. CDR3 bases: TGTGCCTGGAGTGTACGGTCATCAGATACGCAGTATTTT. Encoded protein: CAWSVRSSDTQYF.

This rearrangement joins TRBV27 to TRBJ1-6; no clear D. The germline V and J ends were trimmed by 5 bases and 0 bases, with 8 bases remaining between them. The CDR3 spans 15 residues. CDR1 is MNHEY, CDR2 SMNVEV, per germline (reference sequence). CDR3 amino acids: CASSAPSSYNSPLHF. As DNA, the CDR3 is TGTGCCAGCAGTGCCCCGAGCTCCTATAATTCACCCCTCCACTTT.

The chain recombines TRBV9 with TRBJ2-7; 13 positions agree with TRBD2. V lost 3 bases and J lost 4; bases outside the gene matches: 4. The CDR3 has 15 residues. CDR1 SGDLS and CDR2 YYNGEE come from the germline V gene. CDR3 sequence reads: CASSASGLAGYEQYF. The CDR3 DNA is TGTGCCAGCAGCGCCTCGGGACTAGCGGGATACGAGCAGTACTTC.

Details on this clone: Distinct nucleotide sequences in the sample also encode this CDR3. The chain links TRBV11-2 to TRBJ1-2; 7 bases line up with TRBD1. The V gene end was trimmed by 8 bases and the J gene end by 4 bases; junction bases not matched to a gene: 19. The CDR3 length is 17 residues. The germline V gene has CDR1 SGHAT and CDR2 FQNNGV. The CDR3 region has the DNA TGTGCCAGCGGTCTCCCGTACAGGGGCCCAGCCTTCTATGGCTACACCTTC. It codes for CASGLPYRGPAFYGYTF. Complete variable domain (other parts from reference TRBV11-2 and TRBJ1-2): EAGVAQSPRYKIIEKRQSVAFWCNPISGHATLYWYQQILGQGPKLLIQFQNNGVVDDSQLPKDRFSAERLKGVDSTLKIQPAKLEDSAVYLCASGLPYRGPAFYGYTFGSGTRLTVV.

This chain connects TRBV13 to TRBJ2-7, with 8 bases aligning to TRBD1. This CDR3 contains 14 residues. The ends lost 4 bases at V and 2 bases at J; junction bases unmatched: 4. The germline gives CDR1 PRHDT, CDR2 FYEKMQ (reference sequence). The CDR3 region is CASSSDRGPYEQYF. The DNA for the CDR3 is TGTGCCAGCAGCTCCGACAGGGGCCCCTACGAGCAGTACTTC.

The V call is TRBV11-2, the J call TRBJ2-1, with 7 nucleotides matching TRBD2. The V segment lost 6 bases and the J segment 10 bases; nucleotides outside the gene matches: 15. The germline CDR1 and CDR2 sequences are SGHAT and FQNNGV. CDR3 length: 15 residues. This chain's CDR3 is CASSLGGSSGDEQFF. The CDR3 nucleotides are TGTGCCAGCAGTCTGGGAGGATCTAGCGGCGACGAGCAGTTCTTC.

This clone was counted between two and nine times. This chain joins TRBV30 and TRBJ2-1; 9 bases line up with TRBD2. The V and J ends lost 4 bases and 15 bases, in that order; junction bases with no gene match: 16. The CDR3 totals 14 residues. Looked up from germline, CDR1 is GTSNPN and CDR2 is SVGIG (reference sequence). CDR3 sequence (DNA): TGTGCCTGGAATCAAGCAGCGCGGGAGGGAGTGAGGTTCTTC. It specifies CAWNQAAREGVRFF.

This chain joins TRBV7-2 and TRBJ2-7; D may be TRBD1 (5 bases). CDR1 is SGHTA and CDR2 is FQGNSA in the germline V gene. The length of the CDR3 is 12 residues. Trimming left V 1 base short and J 8 bases short, with 9 bases between. The CDR3 reads CASSLVQAQQYF. Here the CDR3 DNA reads TGTGCCAGCAGCTTAGTACAGGCGCAGCAGTACTTC.

This sequence joins TRBV6-1 and TRBJ1-2; the D is unclear. V lost 6 bases to trimming and J lost 0 bases, with 11 bases between them. This CDR3 has 14 residues. Germline V gene data show CDR1 as MNHNS and CDR2 as SASEGT. The CDR3 loop is CASSESGSNYGYTF. CDR3 nucleotide sequence: TGTGCCAGCAGCGAAAGCGGATCTAACTATGGCTACACCTTC.

The rearrangement uses TRBV28 and TRBJ1-3, with D unclear. V was shortened by 3 bases and J by 4 bases, with 13 bases between the two germline ends. The CDR3 loop spans 15 amino acids. Germline CDR1 reads MDHEN; CDR2 reads SYDVKM. Here the CDR3 reads CASSLAGGEGNTIYF. CDR3 sequence (DNA): TGTGCCAGCAGTTTGGCCGGAGGAGAAGGAAACACCATATATTTT.

For the CDR3, the DNA is TGTGCCAGCAGTTTATGGGCTAGCGGCTACAATGAGCAGTTCTTC. Its translation is CASSLWASGYNEQFF. This chain connects TRBV27 to TRBJ2-1, with 7 bases that match TRBD2. The CDR3 covers 15 residues. V lost 1 base, J lost 3 bases, and 3 bases stayed unmatched. Germline V lookup: CDR1 MNHEY, CDR2 SMNVEV (reference sequence).

The gene calls are TRBV5-1 and TRBJ1-1, with no clear D. The germline V gene has CDR1 SGHRS and CDR2 YFSETQ. CDR3 length equals 14 residues. Trimming left V 4 bases short and J 1 base short, with 11 bases between. The CDR3 is CASSRDGSNTEAFF. In DNA form, the CDR3 reads TGCGCCAGCAGCCGTGACGGGTCGAACACTGAAGCTTTCTTT.

The chain has TRBV6-4 and TRBJ2-2; 9 bases are shared with TRBD2. The CDR3 is 16 residues long. Germline V gene data show CDR1 as MRHNA and CDR2 as SNTAGT. V lost 5 bases and J lost 3; bases outside the gene matches: 7. CDR3 in amino acids: CASSWVAGEDTGELFF. DNA for the CDR3: TGTGCCAGCAGTTGGGTAGCGGGAGAGGACACCGGGGAGCTGTTTTTT.

Points on this clone: The junction differs from germline at one of its ends, possibly a read error. The chain is built from TRBV7-9 and TRBJ2-5, with TRBD1 as a possible D gene (5 bases). The CDR3 consists of 16 residues. Looked up from germline, CDR1 is SEHNR and CDR2 is FQNEAQ (reference sequence). The CDR3 nucleotides are TGTTCCAGCAGCCTCCTCGTCTCAGGGCCCCATTTGACCCAGTACTTC. It specifies CSSSLLVSGPHLTQYF.

J is TRBJ1-1 and V is TRBV7-6; possible D gene TRBD1, 6 bases. Trimming left V 5 bases short and J 6 bases short, with 19 bases between. Germline V lookup: CDR1 SGHVS, CDR2 FNYEAQ. The CDR3 is made up of 15 amino acids. The CDR3 reads CASSQGQISRSEAFF. The CDR3 region has the DNA TGTGCCAGCAGCCAAGGACAGATCTCGAGGTCTGAAGCTTTCTTT.

This sequence joins TRBV7-2 and TRBJ2-1, with D perhaps TRBD1 (6 bases). V lost 2 bases and J 1 base, leaving 9 bases between the germline ends. This CDR3 comprises 15 residues. Germline V CDR1 and CDR2: SGHTA, FQGNSA. The CDR3 here is CASSLQGGSYNEQFF. In DNA form, the CDR3 reads TGTGCCAGCAGCTTACAAGGGGGATCCTACAATGAGCAGTTCTTC. Filled out from reference TRBV7-2 and TRBJ2-1, the complete variable domain reads GAGVSQSPSNKVTEKGKDVELRCDPISGHTALYWYRQSLGQGLEFLIYFQGNSAPDKSGLPSDRFSAERTGGSVSTLTIQRTQQEDSAVYLCASSLQGGSYNEQFFGPGTRLTVL.